This T cell receptor (beta chain) originates from a study of T cells of healthy individuals. TCRdb reprocessed the 5' RACE reads via MiXCR and lists one record per CDR3 protein. The data hold 100,000 or so distinct CDR3 sequences, with approximately 18% observed a single time. V was shortened by 3 bases and J by 0 bases, with 9 bases between the two germline ends. The CDR3 has 16 amino acids. Germline V gene lookup returns CDR1 SGHVS and CDR2 FQNEAQ. The rearrangement joins TRBV7-8 to TRBJ1-6; D is ambiguous. This TCR was recovered from a human donor in good health. CDR3 in amino acids: CASSFLRSSYNSPLHF. The CDR3 DNA is TGTGCCAGCAGCTTTTTGAGGAGCTCCTATAATTCACCCCTCCACTTT.